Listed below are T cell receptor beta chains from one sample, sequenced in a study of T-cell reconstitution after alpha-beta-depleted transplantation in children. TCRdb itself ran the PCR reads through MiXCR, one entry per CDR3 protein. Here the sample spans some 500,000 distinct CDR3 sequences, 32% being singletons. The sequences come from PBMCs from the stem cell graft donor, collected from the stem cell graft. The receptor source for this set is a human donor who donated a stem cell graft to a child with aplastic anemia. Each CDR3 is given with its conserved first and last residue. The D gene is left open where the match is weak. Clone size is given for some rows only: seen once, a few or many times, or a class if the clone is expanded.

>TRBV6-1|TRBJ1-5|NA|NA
CASSEGRQPHWPQHF
TGTGCCAGCAGTGAAGGGAGACAGCCGCATTGGCCCCAGCATTTT
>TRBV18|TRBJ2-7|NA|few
CASSPTGQGEQYF
TGTGCCAGCTCACCCACAGGTCAGGGCGAGCAGTACTTC
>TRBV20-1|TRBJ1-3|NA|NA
CSARLTSSGNTIYF
TGCAGTGCGAGACTGACATCCTCTGGAAACACCATATATTTT
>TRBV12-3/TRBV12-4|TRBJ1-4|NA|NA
CASTMVATNEKLFF
TGTGCCAGCACCATGGTTGCAACTAATGAAAAACTGTTTTTT
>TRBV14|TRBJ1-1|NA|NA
CASTQTVNTEAFF
TGTGCCAGCACGCAAACAGTGAACACTGAAGCTTTCTTT
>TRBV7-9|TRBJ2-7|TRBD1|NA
CASSVPSGTAFSYEQYF
TGTGCCAGCAGCGTGCCCTCCGGGACAGCTTTCTCCTACGAGCAGTACTTC
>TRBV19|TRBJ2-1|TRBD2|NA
CASSSGLALNEQFF
TGTGCCAGTAGCTCGGGACTAGCATTGAATGAGCAGTTCTTC
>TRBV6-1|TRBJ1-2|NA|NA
CASRPRGGNYGYTF
TGTGCCAGCAGACCCCGTGGTGGAAACTATGGCTACACCTTC
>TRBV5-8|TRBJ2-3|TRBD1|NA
CASSFDRGKADTQYF
TGTGCCAGCAGCTTCGACAGGGGGAAGGCAGATACGCAGTATTTT
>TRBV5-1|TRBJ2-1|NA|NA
CASSTRVDNEQFF
TGCGCCAGCAGCACCCGGGTCGACAATGAGCAGTTCTTC
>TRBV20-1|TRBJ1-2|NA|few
CSARSGSSSRAYGYTF
TGCAGTGCCAGATCGGGGTCCTCGTCCCGTGCCTATGGCTACACCTTC
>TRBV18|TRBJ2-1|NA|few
CASSRGEEQFF
TGTGCCAGCTCCCGCGGGGAGGAGCAGTTCTTC
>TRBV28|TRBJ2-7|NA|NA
CASSEVRGAEQYF
TGTGCCAGCAGTGAGGTGAGGGGGGCCGAGCAGTACTTC
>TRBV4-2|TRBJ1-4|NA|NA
CASTQTDKTNEKLFF
TGTGCCAGCACCCAAACCGATAAGACTAATGAAAAACTGTTTTTT
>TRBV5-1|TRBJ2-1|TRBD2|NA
CASRKRQWGSGDEQFF
TGCGCCAGCAGAAAACGACAATGGGGGAGCGGGGATGAGCAGTTCTTC
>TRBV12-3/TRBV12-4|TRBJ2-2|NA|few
CASSYRLPEGGELFF
TGTGCCAGCAGTTATCGGTTACCGGAGGGCGGGGAGCTGTTTTTT
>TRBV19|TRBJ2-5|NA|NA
CASSSTTRYQETQYF
TGTGCCAGTAGCAGCACGACACGGTACCAAGAGACCCAGTACTTC
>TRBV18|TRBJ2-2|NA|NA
CASSPVTELTGELFF
TGTGCCAGCTCACCAGTGACCGAACTCACCGGGGAGCTGTTTTTT
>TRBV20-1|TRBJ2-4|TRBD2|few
CSARLAGSFPIQYF
TGCAGTGCCCGGCTAGCGGGCAGCTTCCCCATTCAGTACTTC
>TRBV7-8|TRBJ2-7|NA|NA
CASSLLAYEQYF
TGTGCCAGCAGCTTGCTAGCCTACGAGCAGTACTTC
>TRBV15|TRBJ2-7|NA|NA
CATSRDLGRGETYEQYF
TGTGCCACCAGCAGAGATTTAGGGAGAGGGGAAACCTACGAGCAGTACTTC
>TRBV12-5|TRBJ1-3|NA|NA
CASGTQGPDSGNTIYF
TGTGCTAGTGGTACCCAGGGGCCTGATTCTGGAAACACCATATATTTT
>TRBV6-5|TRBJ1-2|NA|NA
CASSMDSFGYTF
TGTGCCAGCAGCATGGACAGTTTTGGCTACACCTTC
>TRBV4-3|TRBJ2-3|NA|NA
CASSGSYTDTQYF
TGCGCCAGCAGCGGGTCCTACACAGATACGCAGTATTTT
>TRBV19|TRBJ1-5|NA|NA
CASSPGGKDQPQHF
TGTGCCAGTAGCCCGGGGGGGAAGGATCAGCCCCAGCATTTT
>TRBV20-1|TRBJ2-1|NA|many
CSALLVVYNEQFF
TGCAGTGCTCTCCTAGTAGTCTACAATGAGCAGTTCTTC
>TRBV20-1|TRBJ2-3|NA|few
CSARTIGGLTDTQYF
TGCAGTGCTAGGACTATTGGCGGCCTCACAGATACGCAGTATTTT
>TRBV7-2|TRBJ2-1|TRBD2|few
CASSLDPLAGGFEQFF
TGTGCCAGCAGCTTAGATCCCCTAGCGGGAGGCTTTGAGCAGTTCTTC
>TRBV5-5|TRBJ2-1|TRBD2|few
CASSPGLGVYNEQFF
TGTGCCAGCAGCCCTGGACTAGGGGTGTACAATGAGCAGTTCTTC
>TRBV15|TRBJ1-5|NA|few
CATSRDTSGLIGQPQHF
TGTGCCACCAGCAGAGATACGTCGGGGCTGATAGGTCAGCCCCAGCATTTT